The 25 T cell receptor beta chains below all came from one sample that was sequenced in a study of blood T cells in healthy people across ages. Next came a second PCR, run for about 6 to 11 cycles, which used a sample-barcoded 5' primer along with a J-beta primer mix. TCRdb reprocessed the 5' RACE reads via MiXCR and lists one record per CDR3 protein. Among 1.5 million to 2 million distinct CDR3 sequences listed, 35% to 50% were seen once. Sequencing was done on a sample of blood. The receptors originated from a human donor in good health.

This clonotype turned up a few times. J is TRBJ1-1 and V is TRBV15; no reliable D call. Germline assignment: CDR1 LNHNV and CDR2 YYDKDF (reference sequence). Deletions cut 5 bases from V and 3 bases from J, with 10 bases between. This CDR3 comprises 13 residues. The CDR3 region is CATSGDRDTEAFF. Here the CDR3 DNA reads TGTGCCACCAGCGGGGATAGGGACACTGAAGCTTTCTTT.

The chain carries TRBV12-3 or TRBV12-4 and TRBJ2-3; TRBD1 is a possible D gene (6 bases). The CDR3 has 14 amino acids. V was clipped by 3 bases and J by 1 base, with 8 bases between them. CDR3: CASSLGARTDTQYF. The DNA of the CDR3 is TGTGCCAGCAGTTTGGGGGCACGCACAGATACGCAGTATTTT.

This clonotype has just a few counts. This chain links TRBV20-1 with TRBJ2-7; 9 nucleotides line up with TRBD2. Trimming removed 8 bases from V and 2 bases from J; junction bases left unmatched: 7. The CDR3 is made up of 13 amino acids. CDR1 is DFQATT, CDR2 SNEGSKA, per germline (reference sequence). CDR3 residues: CSQGTSPPYEQYF. CDR3 coding DNA: TGCAGTCAAGGGACTAGCCCTCCCTACGAGCAGTACTTC.

Only a few counts were recorded for this clonotype. The chain carries TRBV20-1 and TRBJ1-1; no clear D. The germline gives CDR1 DFQATT, CDR2 SNEGSKA (reference sequence). This CDR3 is built from 11 residues. As DNA, the CDR3 is TGCAGCCCTGACACTGACACTGAAGCTTTCTTT. Protein: CSPDTDTEAFF.

This clonotype was picked up a small number of times. The gene calls are TRBV6-2 or TRBV6-3 and TRBJ1-2; 7 bases are shared with TRBD1. This CDR3 is built from 14 residues. Germline V gene lookup returns CDR1 MNHEY and CDR2 SVGEGT. V shed 4 bases, J shed 7 bases, and the junction held 9 bases outside the gene matches. CDR3 amino acids: CASSSRRGQLGYTF. Written as DNA, the CDR3 is TGTGCCAGCAGTTCTCGACGGGGACAGCTTGGCTACACCTTC.

This clonotype was found a few times. The chain uses TRBV7-2 and TRBJ1-1; D call uncertain. Trimming shortened V by 2 bases and J by 5 bases, and 6 bases separated the two germline ends. The CDR3 totals 12 residues. CDR1 and CDR2 (germline): SGHTA, FQGNSA. CDR3 in amino acids: CASSLSKTEAFF. The CDR3 nucleotides read TGTGCCAGCAGCTTATCCAAAACTGAAGCTTTCTTT.

This clonotype occurred a few times. The chain joins TRBV20-1 to TRBJ1-2; D possibly corresponds to TRBD1 (5 bases). The CDR3 spans 13 residues. Germline-derived CDR1 and CDR2 are DFQATT and SNEGSKA (reference sequence). V lost 6 bases and J lost 6, with 17 bases in between. CDR3 in amino acids: CSAILQGSHGYTF. The CDR3 nucleotides read TGCAGTGCCATACTCCAGGGAAGCCATGGCTACACCTTC.

This clonotype was detected a few times. This chain links TRBV4-2 with TRBJ2-7; either TRBD1 or TRBD2 may supply D (6 bases each). Germline V gene sequence: CDR1 LGHNA, CDR2 YNFKEQ. The CDR3 loop spans 15 amino acids. V lost 0 bases and J lost 4, with 13 bases in between. CDR3 protein: CASSQDRRGLYEQYF. CDR3 in DNA: TGTGCCAGCAGCCAAGATCGGAGGGGGTTGTACGAGCAGTACTTC.

The table lists this clonotype with a few counts. The rearrangement uses TRBV6-2 or TRBV6-3 and TRBJ2-5, with D perhaps TRBD2 (6 bases). CDR1 and CDR2 (germline): MNHEY, SVGEGT. V dropped 7 bases and J dropped 4 bases, with 16 bases sitting between them. CDR3 length equals 14 residues. The CDR3 reads CASTLRDFPETQYF. The CDR3 region has the DNA TGTGCCAGCACCCTCCGGGACTTCCCAGAGACCCAGTACTTC.

This clonotype was recorded a few times. Written as DNA, the CDR3 is TGCAGTGCACTCGGTAGACCTGCCTACAATGAGCAGTTCTTC. Translated, it gives CSALGRPAYNEQFF. V gene TRBV20-1 combines with J gene TRBJ2-1; D call uncertain. Germline V gene sequence: CDR1 DFQATT, CDR2 SNEGSKA (reference sequence). V lost 6 bases and J 2 bases, leaving 14 bases between the germline ends. The CDR3 totals 14 residues.

V usage is TRBV7-9 and J usage is TRBJ2-7; perhaps TRBD2 as D (6 bases). The V end lost 5 bases, the J end lost 7 bases, and 18 bases lay between the germline ends. Germline V CDR1 and CDR2: SEHNR, FQNEAQ (reference sequence). The CDR3 contains 14 residues. The CDR3 reads CASSPGGRTGEQYF. The CDR3 DNA is TGTGCCAGCAGCCCCGGGGGACGGACGGGGGAGCAGTACTTC. The entire variable domain, with the rest obtained from reference TRBV7-9 and TRBJ2-7, is as follows: DTGVSQNPRHKITKRGQNVTFRCDPISEHNRLYWYRQTLGQGPEFLTYFQNEAQLEKSRLLSDRFSAERPKGSFSTLEIQRTEQGDSAMYLCASSPGGRTGEQYFGPGTRLTVT.

The chain joins TRBV12-3 or TRBV12-4 to TRBJ2-1, with D perhaps TRBD2 (6 bases). V lost 8 bases and J 10 bases, leaving 21 bases between the germline ends. The CDR3 is made up of 14 amino acids. CDR3 residues: CASYPLQDYGEQFF. In DNA form, the CDR3 reads TGTGCCAGCTACCCCCTCCAGGACTACGGGGAGCAGTTCTTC.

The V call is TRBV29-1, the J call TRBJ2-5, with no clear D. V gave up 6 bases and J gave up 4 bases, with 6 bases separating them. The CDR3 is made up of 10 amino acids. Germline CDR1 and CDR2: SQVTM and ANQGSEA. CDR3 loop: CSVQVETQYF. In DNA form, the CDR3 reads TGCAGCGTCCAGGTAGAGACCCAGTACTTC.

The chain recombines TRBV28 with TRBJ1-2; D possibly corresponds to TRBD1 (5 bases). V was trimmed by 5 bases and J by 3 bases, leaving 19 bases between them. This CDR3 has 16 amino acids. Germline CDR1 and CDR2: MDHEN and SYDVKM. The CDR3 DNA reads TGTGCCAGCAGTCCACTCGGAGGCAGGGTCGACTATGGCTACACCTTC. Translation: CASSPLGGRVDYGYTF.

V usage is TRBV6-1 and J usage is TRBJ1-4; no clear D gene. Germline V gene lookup returns CDR1 MNHNS and CDR2 SASEGT. V shed 3 bases and J shed 7 bases, with 6 bases lying between them. There are 12 residues in the CDR3. The CDR3 here is CASSDFGEKLFF. CDR3 DNA: TGTGCCAGCAGTGACTTTGGTGAAAAACTGTTTTTT.

The genes are TRBV2 and TRBJ2-7; D gene uncertain. The CDR3 contains 14 residues. Germline V lookup: CDR1 SNHLY, CDR2 FYNNEI. V was trimmed by 3 bases and J by 1 base, leaving 10 bases between them. The CDR3 is CASSEWGTSYEQYF. The CDR3 DNA follows: TGTGCCAGCAGTGAGTGGGGTACGTCCTACGAGCAGTACTTC.

The chain employs TRBV4-1 and TRBJ2-4; 7 bases align to TRBD2. TRBJ2-7 explains the end of the DNA better; the J call may be wrong. There are 16 residues in the CDR3. In germline, CDR1 is MGHRA, CDR2 YSYEKL. CDR3 nucleotides: TGCGCCAGCAGCCCCCGACGAGCTAGCGGTCGGAACGAGCAGTACTTC. It codes for CASSPRRASGRNEQYF.

V and J are TRBV12-3 or TRBV12-4 and TRBJ1-1; D not resolved. The CDR3 has 17 residues. Trimming left V 2 bases short and J 0 bases short, with 16 bases between. The CDR3 loop is CASSLSWLWEMNTEAFF. CDR3 bases: TGTGCCAGCAGTTTAAGTTGGCTCTGGGAGATGAACACTGAAGCTTTCTTT.

The chain employs TRBV6-5 and TRBJ1-2, with D maybe TRBD1 (5 bases). Trimming stripped 6 bases from V and 3 bases from J, with 20 bases between. Germline loops: CDR1 MNHEY, CDR2 SVGAGI. The length of the CDR3 is 16 residues. In DNA form, the CDR3 reads TGTGCCAGCAGCCCCCGGGGACCCGGCGGGGACTATGGCTACACCTTC. Its translation: CASSPRGPGGDYGYTF.

This clonotype has only a few counts. This chain uses TRBV4-2 with TRBJ2-6; tentatively, D is TRBD1 (6 bases). The germline CDR1 and CDR2 sequences are LGHNA and YNFKEQ. Trimming removed 1 base from V and 10 bases from J, with 11 bases in between. CDR3 length equals 14 residues. CDR3 amino acids: CASSQGRQVNVLTF. In DNA form, the CDR3 reads TGTGCCAGCAGCCAAGGTCGACAGGTGAACGTCCTGACTTTC.

The chain carries TRBV29-1 and TRBJ2-7, with TRBD1 matching 8 bases. CDR1 SQVTM and CDR2 ANQGSEA come from the germline V gene. The V segment lost 7 bases and the J segment 4 bases; nucleotides outside the gene matches: 6. There are 12 residues in the CDR3. In nucleotides, the CDR3 is TGCAGCGCCGGACAGGGACAATACGAGCAGTACTTC. This translates into CSAGQGQYEQYF.

The J gene is TRBJ2-1, the V gene TRBV9; no reliable D call. The germline CDR1 and CDR2 sequences are SGDLS and YYNGEE. The ends were cut back, 7 bases at V and 8 bases at J, with 19 bases in the middle. CDR3 size: 14 residues. CDR3 amino acids: CASPFHCRSHEQFF. The CDR3 bases are TGTGCCAGCCCTTTTCATTGTCGGTCTCATGAGCAGTTCTTC.

This chain's CDR3 is CASSVGGTAYEQYF. In DNA form, the CDR3 reads TGTGCCAGCAGCGTAGGGGGGACCGCTTACGAGCAGTACTTC. The J gene is TRBJ2-7, the V gene TRBV9; the D gene could be TRBD1 or TRBD2 (5 bases each). The V gene's germline CDR1 is SGDLS and CDR2 YYNGEE. Between the trimmed V and J ends, which lost 0 bases and 4 bases, there was a span of 11 bases. The CDR3 contains 14 residues.

The chain combines TRBV3-1 with TRBJ2-4; the D is unclear. Matching the DNA end better, TRBJ2-7 makes the J call doubtful. Germline CDR1 LGHDT, CDR2 YNNKEL (reference sequence). The CDR3 extends over 15 amino acids. Written as DNA, the CDR3 is TGTGCCAGCAGCCAAGATTTGGGCGGAAGCTACGAGCAGTACTTC. Encoded protein: CASSQDLGGSYEQYF.

The rearrangement joins TRBV7-2 to TRBJ2-5; a possible D gene is TRBD2 (5 bases). The CDR3 is 17 residues long. Looked up from germline, CDR1 is SGHTA and CDR2 is FQGNSA. V was clipped by 0 bases and J by 7 bases, with 21 bases between them. The CDR3, as DNA: TGTGCCAGCAGCTTAGCGCTTGGGCCTAGCAAAGCATTGACCCAGTACTTC. Translation: CASSLALGPSKALTQYF.